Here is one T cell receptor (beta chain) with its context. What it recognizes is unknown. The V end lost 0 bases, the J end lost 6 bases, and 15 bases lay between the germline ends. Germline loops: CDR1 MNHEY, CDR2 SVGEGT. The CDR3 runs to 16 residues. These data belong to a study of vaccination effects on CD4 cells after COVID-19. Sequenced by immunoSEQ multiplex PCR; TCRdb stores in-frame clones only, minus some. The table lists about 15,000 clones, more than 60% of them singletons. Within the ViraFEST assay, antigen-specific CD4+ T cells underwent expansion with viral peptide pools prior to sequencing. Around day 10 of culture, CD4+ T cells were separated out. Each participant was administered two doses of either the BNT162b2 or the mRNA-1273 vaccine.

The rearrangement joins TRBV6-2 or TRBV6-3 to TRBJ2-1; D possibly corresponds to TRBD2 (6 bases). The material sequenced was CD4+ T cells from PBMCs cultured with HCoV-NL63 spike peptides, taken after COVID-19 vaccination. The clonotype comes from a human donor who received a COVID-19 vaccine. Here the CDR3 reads CASSYSVGGTGNEQFF. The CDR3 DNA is TGTGCCAGCAGTTACTCTGTCGGAGGGACCGGCAATGAGCAGTTCTTC.